Presented here are 6 T cell receptor beta chains from one specimen sequenced in a study of Ad26.COV2.S vaccination and SARS-CoV-2 variants. Described treatment: some 19 received Ad26.COV2.S at low or high dose, single or two shots; roughly five received placebo; per-sample allocation not given. Samples came from day 63 after the first vaccine or placebo injection. Repertoires were generated with immunoSEQ multiplex PCR, while TCRdb's copy carries only in-frame clones and drops some. The data hold hundreds of thousands of clones, with around nine tenths observed a single time. The sample here was peripheral blood, taken in a trial of Ad26.COV2.S vaccine versus placebo. These receptors all come from a person aged 18 to 65 who received the Ad26.COV2.S COVID-19 vaccine or a placebo.

This clone was detected only once. CDR3 nucleotide sequence: TGTGCCAGCAGCTTAGTACGGGGCGCCAACACTGAAGCTTTCTTT. Protein: CASSLVRGANTEAFF. The J gene is TRBJ1-1, the V gene TRBV7-8; weak D call: TRBD1 (5 bases). Germline-derived CDR1 and CDR2 are SGHVS and FQNEAQ. The CDR3 is made up of 15 amino acids. Trimming removed 1 base at V and 2 bases at J, with 11 bases between.

The chain is built from TRBV5-1 and TRBJ2-7; 12 bases agree with TRBD2. J gave up 5 bases and V 5 bases, and 11 bases lay outside the gene matches. Germline V lookup: CDR1 SGHRS, CDR2 YFSETQ. The CDR3 consists of 16 residues. Here the CDR3 reads CASSLTTSGSVHEQYF. CDR3 nucleotide sequence: TGCGCCAGCAGTCTAACGACTAGCGGGAGTGTCCACGAGCAGTACTTC.

The chain employs TRBV28 and TRBJ2-7; no clear D. This CDR3 has 16 residues. Germline CDR1 is MDHEN and CDR2 is SYDVKM. The V end lost 1 base, the J end lost 1 base, and 14 bases lay between the germline ends. CDR3 DNA: TGTGCCAGCAGTTTATCACCCCAGGAGAGATCCTACGAGCAGTACTTC. Amino acid sequence: CASSLSPQERSYEQYF.

This chain connects TRBV19 to TRBJ2-3, with D possibly matching TRBD1 (5 bases). The V end was cut by 7 bases, the J end by 7 bases, with 15 bases between. The germline CDR1 and CDR2 sequences are LNHDA and SQIVND (reference sequence). The CDR3 is made up of 13 amino acids. The CDR3 nucleotides read TGTGCCAGTACCCTACCAGGGTCGCATACGCAGTATTTT. It yields the protein CASTLPGSHTQYF.

The V and J genes are TRBV15 and TRBJ1-5; D uncertain. Germline assignment: CDR1 LNHNV and CDR2 YYDKDF (reference sequence). Trimming shortened V by 0 bases and J by 1 base, and 10 bases separated the two germline ends. The CDR3 has 16 residues. CDR3 sequence reads: CATSREGVTSNQPQHF. CDR3 nucleotide sequence: TGTGCCACCAGCAGAGAAGGCGTAACAAGCAATCAGCCCCAGCATTTT.

The genes are TRBV9 and TRBJ1-1, with D possibly matching TRBD1 (6 bases). This CDR3 spans 15 amino acids. Germline lookup yields CDR1 SGDLS and CDR2 YYNGEE. The ends were cut back, 0 bases at V and 1 base at J, with 10 bases in the middle. The CDR3 region has the DNA TGTGCCAGCAGCGTAGACCCAGGGGAGAACACTGAAGCTTTCTTT. Translated: CASSVDPGENTEAFF.